This TCR beta chain is drawn from a study of cytomegalovirus exposure and HLA in healthy donors. The PCR made use of 60 Vbeta and 13 Jbeta primers. Produced via immunoSEQ multiplex PCR; TCRdb's table is partial and in-frame only. Of about 160,000 clones in the sample, around four fifths were seen once. The CDR3 length is 16 residues. The V end was cut by 2 bases, the J end by 2 bases, with 10 bases between. Germline values: CDR1 MDHEN, CDR2 SYDVKM. This TCR came from a woman in her forties or fifties in good health and CMV-seronegative. Specimen: PBMCs. V is TRBV28 and J is TRBJ2-6; TRBD2 is a possible D gene (5 bases). CDR3 in amino acids: CASSLVRETGANVLTF. The DNA for the CDR3 is TGTGCCAGCAGTTTAGTCCGGGAAACTGGGGCCAACGTCCTGACTTTC.